This record concerns one T cell receptor beta chain sequence. Its cognate antigen is unknown. This sample was included in a study of cytotoxic CD8 clonotypes in ibrutinib-treated CLL. Study conclusions and caveats: Public clonotypes occurred uncommonly; on treatment, they contracted or remained stable. Sampling times differed between sustained-remission and progressing patients. Clonality showed a rise at ibrutinib response that reversed toward baseline at progression.

T cells were sequenced at a targeted depth of 1 in 200,000 to 1 in 1 million. Assay: immunoSEQ multiplex PCR; the TCRdb copy retains only in-frame clones and omits some. Here the sample spans approximately 20,000 clones, 65% to 85% being singletons. V was cut by 3 bases and J by 5 bases, with 14 bases left in between. This CDR3 has 14 amino acids. The germline CDR1 and CDR2 sequences are SGHRS and YFSETQ. Here the sequenced sample was PBMCs, taken before ibrutinib treatment. J is TRBJ2-5 and V is TRBV5-1; D is possibly TRBD1 or TRBD2 (7 bases each). This TCR was recovered from a human donor with chronic lymphocytic leukemia. The CDR3: CASSSGGELETQYF. As DNA, the CDR3 is TGCGCCAGCAGCTCAGGGGGGGAGTTGGAGACCCAGTACTTC.